One sample yielded the 19 T cell receptor beta chains listed below, sequenced in a study of shared clonotypes between healthy human individuals. Assay: immunoSEQ multiplex PCR; the TCRdb copy retains only in-frame clones and omits some. The sample holds millions of clones, 85% to 95% seen once. The sequenced sample was naive CD4+ T cells sorted from blood. Subset meaning: CD45RA+ positively selected. Receptors were obtained from a man younger than 30 in good health.

The chain joins TRBV7-8 to TRBJ1-5; D perhaps matches TRBD1 (5 bases). V was trimmed by 5 bases and J by 5 bases, leaving 10 bases between them. This CDR3 region has 13 residues. The germline gives CDR1 SGHVS, CDR2 FQNEAQ. This CDR3 is CASSTGAHQPQHF. The CDR3 bases are TGTGCCAGCAGCACCGGGGCCCATCAGCCCCAGCATTTT.

This clone came up once. The chain joins TRBV6-1 to TRBJ2-7; 10 bases fit TRBD1. Germline values: CDR1 MNHNS, CDR2 SASEGT. With 4 bases clipped from V and 6 bases from J, the junction kept 6 bases outside the gene matches. CDR3 length: 14 residues. This chain's CDR3 is CASSGGTGVLEQYF. Written as DNA, the CDR3 is TGTGCCAGCAGTGGTGGGACAGGGGTTCTCGAGCAGTACTTC.

The chain recombines TRBV27 with TRBJ1-4; tentatively, D is TRBD1 (6 bases). Between the trimmed V and J ends, which lost 3 bases and 10 bases, there was a span of 12 bases. Germline assignment: CDR1 MNHEY and CDR2 SMNVEV (reference sequence). The CDR3 length is 13 residues. CDR3 amino acids: CASSFQGNGKLFF. CDR3 DNA sequence: TGTGCCAGCAGTTTCCAGGGGAACGGAAAACTGTTTTTT.

The rearrangement uses TRBV18 and TRBJ2-7; the match to TRBD2 covers 7 bases. This CDR3 has 14 residues. The trim removed 3 bases at V and 7 bases at J, leaving 9 bases unmatched. Germline V lookup: CDR1 KGHSH, CDR2 LQKENI. CDR3 DNA: TGTGCCAGCTCACCGGCTAGCGGTATCAGGGAGCAGTACTTC. Protein product: CASSPASGIREQYF.

The rearrangement links TRBV6-5 to TRBJ1-2; the D gene is possibly TRBD1 (5 bases). Deletions cut 0 bases from V and 6 bases from J, with 17 bases between. The CDR3 has 16 amino acids. In germline, CDR1 is MNHEY, CDR2 SVGAGI. For the CDR3, the DNA is TGTGCCAGCAGTTACTCCAGGTCAGGGATAAGTGATGGCTACACCTTC. Its translation: CASSYSRSGISDGYTF.

The chain couples TRBV7-2 to TRBJ2-3; 9 nucleotides line up with TRBD1. CDR1 and CDR2 from the germline V gene are SGHTA and FQGNSA. The ends lost 2 bases at V and 0 bases at J; junction bases unmatched: 12. CDR3 length equals 19 residues. The chain's CDR3 is CASSLRSSGQGGSTDTQYF. DNA of the CDR3: TGTGCCAGCAGCTTAAGGTCATCGGGACAGGGAGGGAGCACAGATACGCAGTATTTT.

The chain employs TRBV18 and TRBJ1-1, with 8 nucleotides matching TRBD1. This CDR3 has 14 amino acids. The germline gives CDR1 KGHSH, CDR2 LQKENI. Trimming cost V 6 bases and J 4 bases; bases outside gene matches: 7. CDR3 in DNA: TGTGCCAGCTCCCAGAACAGGGGGATCACTGAAGCTTTCTTT. Translated: CASSQNRGITEAFF.

The chain links TRBV7-6 to TRBJ1-1; no clear D. The ends were cut back, 5 bases at V and 3 bases at J, with 16 bases in the middle. CDR1 is SGHVS and CDR2 is FNYEAQ in the germline V gene. The length of the CDR3 is 15 residues. The chain's CDR3 is CASSPYQQTDTEAFF. The CDR3 DNA reads TGTGCCAGCAGCCCGTACCAGCAGACCGACACTGAAGCTTTCTTT.

This clone came up once. The genes are TRBV6-5 and TRBJ1-6; D is unresolved. The CDR3 loop spans 14 amino acids. Trimming shortened V by 8 bases and J by 3 bases, and 11 bases separated the two germline ends. The germline V gene has CDR1 MNHEY and CDR2 SVGAGI. This chain's CDR3 is CASGGSLYNSPLHF. The CDR3, as DNA: TGTGCCAGCGGAGGGTCGCTCTATAATTCACCCCTCCACTTT.

CDR3 residues: CASSETGTSGINIQYF. The CDR3 DNA reads TGCGCCAGCAGTGAAACGGGGACTAGCGGGATTAACATTCAGTACTTC. This chain joins TRBV10-2 and TRBJ2-4; 13 bases fit TRBD2. Germline-derived CDR1 and CDR2 are WSHSY and SAAADI. The CDR3 runs to 16 residues. V lost 3 bases to trimming and J lost 7 bases; unmatched junction nucleotides: 6.

The CDR3: CASSLLGRGYTGELFF. DNA of the CDR3: TGCGCCAGCAGCTTGCTCGGCAGGGGGTACACCGGGGAGCTGTTTTTT. The chain employs TRBV5-1 and TRBJ2-2; 7 bases are shared with TRBD1. CDR1 is SGHRS and CDR2 is YFSETQ in the germline V gene. CDR3 length: 16 residues. V lost 1 base, J lost 3 bases, and 6 bases stayed unmatched.

This chain links TRBV5-4 with TRBJ1-2, with D possibly being TRBD1 (6 bases). This CDR3 has 14 residues. Germline CDR1 reads SGHNT; CDR2 reads YYREEE (reference sequence). V was pared by 4 bases and J by 5 bases, with 15 bases between. CDR3 in DNA: TGTGCCAGCAGCCCCTACAGGGACGGGTATGGCTACACCTTC. As protein: CASSPYRDGYGYTF. Supplemented by reference TRBV5-4 and TRBJ1-2, the full variable domain reads ETGVTQSPTHLIKTRGQQVTLRCSSQSGHNTVSWYQQALGQGPQFIFQYYREEENGRGNFPPRFSGLQFPNYSSELNVNALELDDSALYLCASSPYRDGYGYTFGSGTRLTVV.

Of note for this clone: The same CDR3 arises from other DNA sequences in this sample as well. The chain employs TRBV28 and TRBJ1-1; no definite D call. Germline values: CDR1 MDHEN, CDR2 SYDVKM. Deletions cut 5 bases from V and 2 bases from J, with 6 bases between. The CDR3 loop spans 12 amino acids. The CDR3 is CASSLLNTEAFF. Written as DNA, the CDR3 is TGTGCCAGCAGTCTCCTAAACACTGAAGCTTTCTTT.

The chain links TRBV7-2 to TRBJ2-3; D is possibly TRBD2 (6 bases). The CDR3 is 16 residues long. The V gene lost 3 bases and the J gene lost 2 bases, with 15 bases spanning the gap. Germline CDR1 is SGHTA and CDR2 is FQGNSA. CDR3 sequence reads: CASSFPLATSTDTQYF. The DNA for the CDR3 is TGTGCCAGCAGCTTTCCGCTAGCGACTTCCACAGATACGCAGTATTTT.

The chain uses TRBV6-1 and TRBJ2-5, with D possibly matching TRBD1 (6 bases). CDR3 length: 13 residues. Trimming took 3 bases from V and 3 from J, leaving 8 bases between them. The germline V gene has CDR1 MNHNS and CDR2 SASEGT. CDR3 sequence: CASSDWTEETQYF. The CDR3 DNA reads TGTGCCAGCAGTGACTGGACAGAAGAGACCCAGTACTTC.

The rearrangement joins TRBV18 to TRBJ1-5; possibly TRBD1 for D (5 bases). The CDR3 runs to 15 residues. Per the germline V gene, CDR1 is KGHSH and CDR2 is LQKENI. Trimming pared 2 bases from V and 1 base from J, leaving 9 bases between. The CDR3 is CASSPWGRSNQPQHF. DNA for the CDR3: TGTGCCAGCTCACCATGGGGCAGGAGCAATCAGCCCCAGCATTTT.

J is TRBJ1-2 and V is TRBV6-1; tentatively, D is TRBD1 (5 bases). Trimming took off 0 bases at V and 7 bases at J, with 12 bases between the two ends. CDR3 size: 14 residues. Germline V lookup: CDR1 MNHNS, CDR2 SASEGT. CDR3 in DNA: TGTGCCAGCAGTGAAGCGCTTCTTGACAGTGGCTACACCTTC. This encodes CASSEALLDSGYTF.

Written as DNA, the CDR3 is TGTGCCACGACGAAATCTCGGGACACCGGGAACTATGGCTACACCTTC. Residues: CATTKSRDTGNYGYTF. The chain employs TRBV19 and TRBJ1-2, with a tentative D call TRBD1 (6 bases). CDR1 is LNHDA and CDR2 is SQIVND in the germline V gene (reference sequence). There are 16 residues in the CDR3. V was trimmed by 10 bases and J by 2 bases, leaving 23 bases between them.

This sequence joins TRBV11-1 and TRBJ2-2, with D possibly being TRBD1 (6 bases). This CDR3 is built from 16 residues. Trimming removed 0 bases from V and 5 bases from J, with 13 bases in between. Per the germline V gene, CDR1 is SGHAT and CDR2 is FQDESV (reference sequence). The CDR3 is CASSLAPPQGTGELFF. For the CDR3, the DNA is TGTGCCAGCAGCTTAGCGCCTCCCCAGGGGACCGGGGAGCTGTTTTTT.